The next 8 T cell receptor beta chains were all read from a single sample in a study of blood T cell repertoires in COVID-19. Method: immunoSEQ multiplex PCR; TCRdb's copy keeps in-frame clones and lacks some. The sample records some 340,000 clones, around nine tenths being singletons. The sequencing sample was made of PBMCs or T cells enriched from blood (not recorded which). Receptor source: a woman aged 30 to 39 who had been exposed to COVID-19.

The J gene is TRBJ1-4, the V gene TRBV7-6; D might be TRBD1 (6 bases). This CDR3 spans 17 amino acids. Trimming took off 7 bases at V and 4 bases at J, with 22 bases between the two ends. Germline CDR1 reads SGHVS; CDR2 reads FNYEAQ. The CDR3 sequence is CASTNALWTASNEKLFF. As DNA, the CDR3 is TGTGCCAGCACCAACGCCCTTTGGACAGCGAGTAATGAAAAACTGTTTTTT. The full variable domain, with the rest looked up from reference TRBV7-6 and TRBJ1-4, is GAGVSQSPRYKVTKRGQDVALRCDPISGHVSLYWYRQALGQGPEFLTYFNYEAQQDKSGLPNDRFSAERPEGSISTLTIQRTEQRDSAMYRCASTNALWTASNEKLFFGSGTQLSVL.

The chain recombines TRBV3-1 (or the pseudogene TRBV3-2) with TRBJ2-7; D is perhaps TRBD1 (5 bases). Germline assignment: CDR1 LGHDT and CDR2 YNNKEL (reference sequence). This CDR3 has 14 residues. V shed 1 base and J shed 3 bases, with 10 bases lying between them. CDR3 loop: CASSQVSGFYEQYF. CDR3 nucleotide sequence: TGTGCCAGCAGCCAAGTCTCAGGGTTCTACGAGCAGTACTTC.

The V call is TRBV5-1, the J call TRBJ2-7; 8 bases line up with TRBD1. CDR3 size: 15 residues. J gave up 4 bases and V 0 bases, and 6 bases lay outside the gene matches. Germline-derived CDR1 and CDR2 are SGHRS and YFSETQ. CDR3 coding DNA: TGCGCCAGCAGCTTGGGACGACAGGGGCGGTACGAGCAGTACTTC. It is translated as CASSLGRQGRYEQYF.

The chain is built from TRBV4-2 and TRBJ1-2; 9 bases align to TRBD1. Trimming at V came to 6 bases and at J to 2 bases, leaving 10 bases not matched to a gene. The CDR3 is 16 residues long. Per germline, CDR1 LGHNA and CDR2 YNFKEQ. The CDR3 nucleotides read TGTGCCAGCAGGAAGGTCTTCGGGACAGGGAACTATGGCTACACCTTC. This gives the protein CASRKVFGTGNYGYTF.

The V and J genes are TRBV27 and TRBJ1-1, with TRBD1 as a possible D gene (5 bases). CDR1 and CDR2 from the germline V gene are MNHEY and SMNVEV (reference sequence). Trimming shortened V by 5 bases and J by 4 bases, and 26 bases separated the two germline ends. The CDR3 sequence is 18 residues long. As DNA, the CDR3 is TGTGCCAGCAGTCTGGAGGGCCCCCCGGCAGGGATATTCACTGAAGCTTTCTTT. Translating it yields CASSLEGPPAGIFTEAFF.

This chain joins TRBV4-3 and TRBJ2-1; weak D call: TRBD1 (6 bases). V shed 5 bases and J shed 6 bases, with 20 bases lying between them. CDR3 length equals 16 residues. Germline CDR1 reads LGHNA; CDR2 reads YSLEER. The CDR3, as DNA: TGCGCCAGCAGCTACTTCGGGGTTGGGGGCCTCAATGAGCAGTTCTTC. This encodes CASSYFGVGGLNEQFF.

The rearrangement links TRBV5-3 to TRBJ1-2; D is ambiguous. TRBV5-3 is annotated as an ORF whose role is uncertain. The V gene lost 0 bases and the J gene lost 5 bases, with 17 bases spanning the gap. CDR3 length: 16 amino acids. Written as DNA, the CDR3 is TGTGCCAGAAGCTTGGGCCCTGGGAGTCGATTTTATGGCTACACCTTC. Translated, it gives CARSLGPGSRFYGYTF.

Here the CDR3 reads CASSAARDWNTEAFF. CDR3 nucleotides: TGTGCCAGCAGCGCGGCTAGGGACTGGAACACTGAAGCTTTCTTT. The rearrangement links TRBV5-4 to TRBJ1-1, with a possible D match to TRBD1 (5 bases). Germline assignment: CDR1 SGHNT and CDR2 YYREEE (reference sequence). V was trimmed by 4 bases and J by 1 base, leaving 14 bases between them. CDR3 length: 15 amino acids.